This T cell receptor (beta chain) was documented in a study of cytomegalovirus exposure and HLA in healthy donors. General study points: A list of roughly 180 TCR beta chains associated with cytomegalovirus was given. TCR beta chain V- and J-gene trimming was linked, in a later analysis, to a missense variant in DCLRE1C. Upon later analysis, TCR association rates were observed to vary by HLA locus, being highest for DRB1 and lowest for HLA-C.

The CDR3 is 14 residues long. The V end lost 6 bases, the J end lost 1 base, and 13 bases lay between the germline ends. Germline V lookup: CDR1 LNHDA, CDR2 SQIVND (reference sequence). The PCR was carried out with 60 Vbeta primers and 13 Jbeta primers. The table came from immunoSEQ multiplex PCR; TCRdb's copy has only in-frame clones and leaves some out. The table lists roughly 120,000 clones, around 81% of them singletons. A note on this clone: Its antigen is unidentified.

This clonotype was sampled from a middle-aged woman in good health and CMV-seronegative. The chain links TRBV19 to TRBJ2-7, with a possible D match to TRBD1 (7 bases). The source material was PBMCs. The CDR3 is CASSPGDRSYEQYF. The CDR3 DNA follows: TGTGCCAGTAGCCCGGGGGACAGATCCTACGAGCAGTACTTC.